This TCR beta chain emerged from a study of a mutant IDH1 vaccine in newly diagnosed glioma. Produced via immunoSEQ multiplex PCR; TCRdb's table is partial and in-frame only. The table has 30,000 to 40,000 clones, about 93% seen once. Note on this clone: As yet, its antigen is unknown.

The CDR3 is 15 amino acids. The V end was cut by 1 base, the J end by 4 bases, with 13 bases between. Germline V CDR1 and CDR2: MGHRA, YSYEKL. Time point of the sample: week 47, end of study. All doses held 300 ug of mutant IDH1 20-mer peptide, with topical imiquimod. The source material was PBMCs, sampled from a glioma patient whose treatment included an IDH1 peptide vaccine. The clonotype comes from a woman aged 40-49 years with glioma. The rearrangement links TRBV4-1 to TRBJ1-1; tentatively, D is TRBD1 (5 bases). This CDR3 reads CASSQGRVGGTEAFF. The CDR3 nucleotides are TGCGCCAGCAGCCAAGGCAGGGTAGGAGGCACTGAAGCTTTCTTT.